The 31 T cell receptor beta chains reported below all come from one sample, sequenced in a study of beta chain features in type 1 diabetes. The authors reverse transcribed all of the isolated RNA, so sequencing captured expressed TCRB transcripts. Assay used: immunoSEQ multiplex PCR; TCRdb lists only in-frame clones, some missing. This table holds 30,000 to 45,000 clones, roughly 67% found once. The sequenced sample was Tregs from blood. The origin of the receptors is a woman aged 25 to 45 in good health.

The V gene is TRBV28, the J gene TRBJ1-2, with D maybe TRBD1 (6 bases). The CDR3 runs 17 residues. Trimming removed 7 bases at V and 8 bases at J, with 29 bases between. Per germline, CDR1 MDHEN and CDR2 SYDVKM. CDR3 amino acids: CASNPGGQATRGEGYTF. The CDR3 nucleotides read TGTGCCAGCAACCCGGGGGGCCAGGCCACCAGAGGGGAAGGCTACACCTTC.

This chain uses TRBV7-9 with TRBJ2-2, with D perhaps TRBD2 (6 bases). There are 14 residues in the CDR3. Per the germline V gene, CDR1 is SEHNR and CDR2 is FQNEAQ (reference sequence). With 3 bases removed from V and 7 bases from J, the gap between germline ends came to 12 bases. The CDR3 sequence: CASSFGGYGGELFF. CDR3 nucleotide sequence: TGTGCCAGCAGCTTTGGGGGGTACGGCGGGGAGCTGTTTTTT.

This sequence joins TRBV6-1 and TRBJ2-4, with TRBD1 matching over 7 bases. Germline-derived CDR1 and CDR2 are MNHNS and SASEGT. V lost 6 bases to trimming and J lost 4 bases; unmatched junction nucleotides: 3. The CDR3 has 13 residues. CDR3 sequence: CASRIQGKNIQYF. DNA of the CDR3: TGTGCCAGCAGGATACAGGGGAAAAACATTCAGTACTTC.

This clone was recorded a few times. V and J are TRBV7-2 and TRBJ2-7; 9 bases line up with TRBD1. The trim removed 5 bases at V and 6 bases at J, leaving 5 bases unmatched. Germline CDR1 reads SGHTA; CDR2 reads FQGNSA. The CDR3 contains 13 residues. The CDR3 DNA is TGTGCCAGCAGCGTTCCGGGACAGGGCGAGCAGTACTTC. It specifies CASSVPGQGEQYF.

The V call is TRBV5-4, the J call TRBJ2-7; D remains unclear. The CDR3 extends over 12 amino acids. V lost 3 bases and J 7 bases, leaving 11 bases between the germline ends. In germline, CDR1 is SGHNT, CDR2 YYREEE (reference sequence). Written as DNA, the CDR3 is TGTGCCAGCAGCTCAAACGGAGCTGAGCAGTACTTC. Encoded protein: CASSSNGAEQYF.

The chain is built from TRBV28 and TRBJ2-2, with 7 bases fitting TRBD2. V lost 5 bases and J lost 1; bases outside the gene matches: 10. Germline lookup yields CDR1 MDHEN and CDR2 SYDVKM. The CDR3 contains 17 residues. The CDR3 DNA reads TGTGCCAGCAGTCCCCTCGCCTCTAGCGGGAACACCGGGGAGCTGTTTTTT. This translates into CASSPLASSGNTGELFF.

The genes are TRBV11-1 and TRBJ2-1, with 12 bases that match TRBD2. The CDR3 runs 15 residues. The V gene's germline CDR1 is SGHAT and CDR2 FQDESV (reference sequence). V was pared by 3 bases and J by 8 bases, with 5 bases of the junction left unmatched. The CDR3 DNA reads as TGTGCCAGCAGCTTTGGACTAGCGGGAATAGATGAGCAGTTCTTC. This codes for CASSFGLAGIDEQFF.

This sequence joins TRBV7-8 and TRBJ2-7, with D possibly TRBD2 on 6 matching bases. Germline V lookup: CDR1 SGHVS, CDR2 FQNEAQ. V was clipped by 1 base and J by 4 bases, with 14 bases between them. CDR3 length equals 15 residues. CDR3 loop: CASSLGGLGDYEQYF. CDR3 coding DNA: TGTGCCAGCAGCTTAGGGGGACTGGGAGATTACGAGCAGTACTTC.

The V gene is TRBV28, the J gene TRBJ2-1, with TRBD1 identical over 7 bases. Germline V gene sequence: CDR1 MDHEN, CDR2 SYDVKM. There are 15 residues in the CDR3. Unmatched junction bases numbered 8, after V lost 6 bases and J lost 3 bases. The CDR3 nucleotides are TGTGCCAGCAGAGTGGCAGGGGGTTTCTACAATGAGCAGTTCTTC. Its translation is CASRVAGGFYNEQFF.

This clone was counted between two and nine times. V usage is TRBV4-3 and J usage is TRBJ2-1, with a possible D match to TRBD2 (6 bases). Germline V gene lookup returns CDR1 LGHNA and CDR2 YSLEER. The V end lost 5 bases, the J end lost 7 bases, and 21 bases lay between the germline ends. The CDR3 is 16 amino acids. This CDR3 reads CASSSRRDEVGNEQFF. The CDR3 nucleotides are TGCGCCAGCAGCTCACGGCGGGATGAGGTTGGGAATGAGCAGTTCTTC.

This rearrangement joins TRBV27 to TRBJ1-2, with TRBD1 identical over 7 bases. Germline lookup yields CDR1 MNHEY and CDR2 SMNVEV (reference sequence). V was clipped by 4 bases and J by 4 bases; unmatched bases: 12. CDR3 length: 16 amino acids. The CDR3 DNA is TGTGCCAGCAGTTATACCTACGGGACAGCTAGCTATGGCTACACCTTC. It translates to CASSYTYGTASYGYTF.

This clone occurred a few times. V gene TRBV7-2 combines with J gene TRBJ2-3; 11 nucleotides align to TRBD2. Germline V gene data show CDR1 as SGHTA and CDR2 as FQGNSA. The CDR3 has 16 residues. Trimming at V came to 7 bases and at J to 6 bases, leaving 12 bases not matched to a gene. The CDR3 spells CASTRTSGSFADTQYF. The CDR3 DNA follows: TGTGCCAGCACCCGAACTAGCGGGAGTTTCGCGGATACGCAGTATTTT.

This chain connects TRBV29-1 to TRBJ2-5; D ambiguous. Trimming took 4 bases from V and 2 from J, leaving 11 bases between them. The CDR3 length is 13 residues. The germline V gene has CDR1 SQVTM and CDR2 ANQGSEA. CDR3 DNA sequence: TGCAGCGTTGGTAGAGACATACAAGAGACCCAGTACTTC. This encodes CSVGRDIQETQYF.

J is TRBJ2-2 and V is TRBV28, with 10 positions matching TRBD2. The CDR3 covers 18 residues. Germline V lookup: CDR1 MDHEN, CDR2 SYDVKM. The J segment lost 4 bases and the V segment lost 3 bases, leaving 11 bases of the junction unmatched. The CDR3 DNA reads TGTGCCAGCAGTTTCTGGGCTAGCGGGAGTAGAGGCACCGGGGAGCTGTTTTTT. This gives the protein CASSFWASGSRGTGELFF.

The CDR3: CASSPVGGLGNIQYF. Written as DNA, the CDR3 is TGTGCCAGCTCCCCCGTGGGGGGGCTGGGGAACATTCAGTACTTC. The chain recombines TRBV7-9 with TRBJ2-4, with a possible D match to TRBD2 (7 bases). The length of the CDR3 is 15 residues. Trimming left V 8 bases short and J 7 bases short, with 21 bases between. Germline CDR1 SEHNR, CDR2 FQNEAQ (reference sequence).

The V gene is TRBV4-3, the J gene TRBJ2-6; 8 bases match TRBD2. This CDR3 is 16 amino acids long. Germline V CDR1 and CDR2: LGHNA, YSLEER. Unmatched junction bases numbered 5, after V lost 4 bases and J lost 3 bases. CDR3: CASSPGGVGGANVLTF. The CDR3 DNA reads TGCGCCAGCAGCCCGGGAGGGGTCGGTGGGGCCAACGTCCTGACTTTC.

V usage is TRBV18 and J usage is TRBJ2-7; 12 nucleotides match TRBD2. This CDR3 contains 18 residues. J was trimmed by 4 bases and V by 6 bases; bases with no gene match: 16. Germline-derived CDR1 and CDR2 are KGHSH and LQKENI. The CDR3 is CASSSRAETSGSLYEQYF. CDR3 bases: TGTGCCAGCTCCTCCCGGGCGGAGACTAGCGGGAGTCTATACGAGCAGTACTTC.

The chain employs TRBV25-1 and TRBJ2-7; 9 positions match TRBD2. CDR3 length: 15 amino acids. Trimming removed 2 bases from V and 2 bases from J; junction bases left unmatched: 4. Germline V CDR1 and CDR2: MGHDK, SYGVNS. CDR3: CASSEVAGATYEQYF. The CDR3 DNA reads TGTGCCAGCAGTGAAGTAGCGGGAGCCACCTACGAGCAGTACTTC.

In the case of this clone: The junction differs from germline at one of its ends, possibly a read error. The V gene is TRBV29-1, the J gene TRBJ2-1, with 7 bases identical to TRBD1. CDR1 and CDR2 (germline): SQVTM, ANQGSEA. The CDR3 covers 13 residues. The DNA for the CDR3 is TGCAGCGTCACAGGGGACATCTACGATGAGCAGTTCTTC. This sequence encodes CSVTGDIYDEQFF.

The gene calls are TRBV5-1 and TRBJ2-4; 8 nucleotides agree with TRBD1. The CDR3 contains 16 residues. Germline CDR1 SGHRS, CDR2 YFSETQ. V dropped 4 bases and J dropped 0; count of bases not matched to a gene: 6. The CDR3 protein is CASSTRGLGAKNIQYF. The CDR3 coding sequence is TGCGCCAGCAGCACCAGGGGGCTAGGAGCCAAAAACATTCAGTACTTC.

This chain connects TRBV7-2 to TRBJ2-7; D might be TRBD2 (5 bases). The CDR3 spans 14 residues. Trimming stripped 1 base from V and 4 bases from J, with 11 bases between. Germline V gene data show CDR1 as SGHTA and CDR2 as FQGNSA. The CDR3 loop is CASSLGRSPYEQYF. CDR3 in DNA: TGTGCCAGCAGCTTAGGGAGGTCACCGTACGAGCAGTACTTC.

This clone was detected a few times. V gene TRBV29-1 combines with J gene TRBJ2-7; no definite D call. The V end was cut by 3 bases, the J end by 13 bases, with 16 bases between. This CDR3 has 11 amino acids. Germline CDR1 SQVTM, CDR2 ANQGSEA. The CDR3 DNA sequence: TGCAGCGTTGATGTGTTCGGTAATCCCTACTTC. This gives the protein CSVDVFGNPYF.

The chain combines TRBV9 with TRBJ2-5; 7 nucleotides match TRBD2. The germline V gene has CDR1 SGDLS and CDR2 YYNGEE. The CDR3 is 16 amino acids. The V gene end was trimmed by 0 bases and the J gene end by 2 bases; junction bases not matched to a gene: 7. The CDR3 is CASSVVGGSRQETQYF. The CDR3 region has the DNA TGTGCCAGCAGCGTAGTGGGCGGGAGTCGTCAAGAGACCCAGTACTTC. The whole variable domain, filled in from reference TRBV9 and TRBJ2-5, reads DSGVTQTPKHLITATGQRVTLRCSPRSGDLSVYWYQQSLDQGLQFLIQYYNGEERAKGNILERFSAQQFPDLHSELNLSSLELGDSALYFCASSVVGGSRQETQYFGPGTRLLVL.

The chain uses TRBV6-5 and TRBJ1-2; possible D gene TRBD1, 5 bases. This CDR3 is built from 13 residues. V was trimmed by 5 bases and J by 7 bases, leaving 14 bases between them. Germline-derived CDR1 and CDR2 are MNHEY and SVGAGI. For the CDR3, the DNA is TGTGCCAGCAGTCTTCGGTGGGGGGGTGGCTACACCTTC. It is translated as CASSLRWGGGYTF.

This clone has just a few counts. The CDR3 spells CASSLGTSGRATDTQYF. The CDR3 DNA is TGTGCCAGCAGCCTCGGGACTAGCGGGAGGGCGACAGATACGCAGTATTTT. This chain uses TRBV7-2 with TRBJ2-3; 16 positions match TRBD2. Germline V gene sequence: CDR1 SGHTA, CDR2 FQGNSA. The ends lost 5 bases at V and 3 bases at J; junction bases unmatched: 5. The CDR3 has 17 residues. The entire variable domain, with the rest obtained from reference TRBV7-2 and TRBJ2-3, is as follows: GAGVSQSPSNKVTEKGKDVELRCDPISGHTALYWYRQSLGQGLEFLIYFQGNSAPDKSGLPSDRFSAERTGGSVSTLTIQRTQQEDSAVYLCASSLGTSGRATDTQYFGPGTRLTVL.

This CDR3 is CASSASANNEQFF. DNA of the CDR3: TGTGCCAGTAGTGCTAGCGCCAACAATGAGCAGTTCTTC. This chain joins TRBV19 and TRBJ2-1; maybe TRBD2 (6 bases). Germline CDR1 LNHDA, CDR2 SQIVND (reference sequence). V was shortened by 5 bases and J by 5 bases, with 10 bases between the two germline ends. The CDR3 covers 13 residues.

This clone has more than one count but fewer than ten. The rearrangement joins TRBV28 to TRBJ2-6; TRBD1 might be the D (5 bases). CDR1 and CDR2 from the germline V gene are MDHEN and SYDVKM. V lost 5 bases and J 2 bases, leaving 7 bases between the germline ends. The CDR3 contains 14 residues. The CDR3 DNA reads TGTGCCAGCAGTCCCAGGGCTGGGGCCAACGTCCTGACTTTC. Amino acids: CASSPRAGANVLTF.

The V and J genes are TRBV19 and TRBJ2-5, with a tentative D call TRBD1 (5 bases). The CDR3 spans 12 residues. CDR1 LNHDA and CDR2 SQIVND come from the germline V gene (reference sequence). The ends were cut back, 6 bases at V and 2 bases at J, with 7 bases in the middle. The CDR3 sequence is CASRDKQETQYF. CDR3 sequence (DNA): TGTGCCAGTAGGGACAAACAAGAGACCCAGTACTTC. The full variable domain, completed using reference TRBV19 and TRBJ2-5, is DGGITQSPKYLFRKEGQNVTLSCEQNLNHDAMYWYRQDPGQGLRLIYYSQIVNDFQKGDIAEGYSVSREKKESFPLTVTSAQKNPTAFYLCASRDKQETQYFGPGTRLLVL.

This clone turned up a few times. V usage is TRBV13 and J usage is TRBJ2-7; 11 positions match TRBD1. V lost 4 bases and J lost 4; bases outside the gene matches: 6. The germline V gene has CDR1 PRHDT and CDR2 FYEKMQ (reference sequence). CDR3 size: 15 residues. DNA for the CDR3: TGTGCCAGCAGCTCACGGACAGGGGGCCGATACGAGCAGTACTTC. The encoded protein is CASSSRTGGRYEQYF.

The rearrangement links TRBV19 to TRBJ1-5; TRBD1 aligns across 10 bases. V dropped 7 bases and J dropped 5; count of bases not matched to a gene: 8. Germline V CDR1 and CDR2: LNHDA, SQIVND (reference sequence). The CDR3 sequence is 15 residues long. CDR3 region: CASTLAGTGDQPQHF. The CDR3 DNA reads TGTGCCAGTACTCTCGCCGGGACAGGGGATCAGCCCCAGCATTTT.

V is TRBV7-2 and J is TRBJ2-7; D is ambiguous. This CDR3 region has 13 residues. The germline gives CDR1 SGHTA, CDR2 FQGNSA. Trimming stripped 5 bases from V and 12 bases from J, with 20 bases between. The CDR3: CASSPTRVHWLYF. CDR3 in DNA: TGTGCCAGCAGCCCAACCCGGGTCCACTGGCTGTACTTC.